This is a list of T cell receptor beta chains from one sample in a study of long-term antiretroviral therapy in people with HIV. The table came from immunoSEQ multiplex PCR; TCRdb's copy has only in-frame clones and leaves some out. Of around 16,000 clones in the sample, 81% were seen once. The input for sequencing was unsorted PBMCs, taken about 1.2 years before starting antiretroviral therapy. These receptors were obtained from a man aged 30 to 39 with HIV. Both conserved end residues are part of each CDR3. The D gene is left open where the match is weak. Rows give clone size only sometimes, using once, few, many, or a class for an expanded clone.

j_call: TRBJ1-5; d_call: .; clone_size: few; v_call: TRBV28; cdr3_nt: TGTGCCAGCAGTTTATGGGGGGCCGGGGGCGCCCAGCATTTT; cdr3_aa: CASSLWGAGGAQHF
j_call: TRBJ2-1; d_call: TRBD1; clone_size: .; v_call: TRBV5-1; cdr3_nt: TGCGCCAGCAGCATCCAACAGGGGAACAATGAGCAGTTCTTC; cdr3_aa: CASSIQQGNNEQFF
j_call: TRBJ2-4; d_call: .; clone_size: .; v_call: TRBV30; cdr3_nt: TGTGCCTGGAGGTCAGCCAAAAACATTCAGTACTTC; cdr3_aa: CAWRSAKNIQYF
j_call: TRBJ2-5; d_call: .; clone_size: .; v_call: TRBV29-1; cdr3_nt: TGCAGCGTGGGCCAAGAGACCCAGTACTTC; cdr3_aa: CSVGQETQYF
j_call: TRBJ2-1; d_call: TRBD2; clone_size: .; v_call: TRBV7-7; cdr3_nt: TGTGCTAGCAGCTCCGGTGGCGGGAGAACCCACAATGAGCAGTTCTTC; cdr3_aa: CASSSGGGRTHNEQFF
j_call: TRBJ1-2; d_call: TRBD1; clone_size: .; v_call: TRBV11-2; cdr3_nt: TGTGCCAGCAGGAAGGGGCAGGGGGCAGTCTATGGCTACACCTTC; cdr3_aa: CASRKGQGAVYGYTF
j_call: TRBJ2-7; d_call: .; clone_size: few; v_call: TRBV27; cdr3_nt: TGTGCCAGCACCCCGGACCCGCGCGGGTACGAGCAGTACTTC; cdr3_aa: CASTPDPRGYEQYF
j_call: TRBJ2-7; d_call: .; clone_size: .; v_call: TRBV7-2; cdr3_nt: TGTGCCAGTCATGATTATTCCTCCTACGAGCAGTACTTC; cdr3_aa: CASHDYSSYEQYF
j_call: TRBJ2-3; d_call: TRBD2; clone_size: .; v_call: TRBV6-5; cdr3_nt: TGTGCCAGCAGTTACTCGTTTACCGGGGGAGGGGATACGCAGTATTTT; cdr3_aa: CASSYSFTGGGDTQYF
j_call: TRBJ2-5; d_call: .; clone_size: .; v_call: TRBV11-1; cdr3_nt: TGTGCCAGCAGCTTAGGGACTGACTCCAGCGAGACCCAGTACTTC; cdr3_aa: CASSLGTDSSETQYF
j_call: TRBJ1-4; d_call: TRBD1; clone_size: .; v_call: TRBV7-2; cdr3_nt: TGTGCCAGCAGCCCCGGGACAGGGTATTCTGAAAAACTGTTTTTT; cdr3_aa: CASSPGTGYSEKLFF
j_call: TRBJ1-2; d_call: .; clone_size: once; v_call: TRBV28; cdr3_nt: TGTGCCAGCAGTTTACCGGGAGCGAGTGGCTACACCTTC; cdr3_aa: CASSLPGASGYTF
j_call: TRBJ1-5; d_call: .; clone_size: few; v_call: TRBV10-2; cdr3_nt: TGCGCCAGCAGTGAGTCGTCAGGGGAACAGCCCCAGCATTTT; cdr3_aa: CASSESSGEQPQHF
j_call: TRBJ2-7; d_call: TRBD2; clone_size: .; v_call: TRBV9; cdr3_nt: TGTGCCAGCAGCGCGGGACTAGCGGGGTTCGAGCAGTACTTC; cdr3_aa: CASSAGLAGFEQYF
j_call: TRBJ2-7; d_call: TRBD1; clone_size: .; v_call: TRBV6-1; cdr3_nt: TGTGCCAGCAGTGAAGGGACAGGGTTCTACGAGCAGTACTTC; cdr3_aa: CASSEGTGFYEQYF
j_call: TRBJ1-4; d_call: .; clone_size: .; v_call: TRBV11-2; cdr3_nt: TGTGCCAGCAGCTTAGCTTTCGGGGTCCATGAAAAACTGTTTTTT; cdr3_aa: CASSLAFGVHEKLFF
j_call: TRBJ2-1; d_call: TRBD2; clone_size: .; v_call: TRBV2; cdr3_nt: TGTGCCAGCAGGATGGGGAGACTAGCGGGAGTTGGGGATGAGCAGTTCTTC; cdr3_aa: CASRMGRLAGVGDEQFF
j_call: TRBJ1-6; d_call: .; clone_size: few; v_call: TRBV10-2; cdr3_nt: TGCGCCAGCAGTGAGTCCGGAGGGGAGCGGTCACCCCTCCACTTT; cdr3_aa: CASSESGGERSPLHF
j_call: TRBJ2-1; d_call: .; clone_size: once; v_call: TRBV29-1; cdr3_nt: TGCAGCGTTGAAGATCAACTAGAGGGGAATGAGCAGTTCTTC; cdr3_aa: CSVEDQLEGNEQFF
j_call: TRBJ2-2; d_call: .; clone_size: .; v_call: TRBV5-1; cdr3_nt: TGCGCCAGCAGCTTCTCGGGAGCTACCACCGGGGAGCTGTTTTTT; cdr3_aa: CASSFSGATTGELFF
j_call: TRBJ2-1; d_call: .; clone_size: .; v_call: TRBV5-4; cdr3_nt: TGTGCCAGCTATGGACGGAGCTCCTACAATGAGCAGTTCTTC; cdr3_aa: CASYGRSSYNEQFF
j_call: TRBJ2-7; d_call: .; clone_size: .; v_call: TRBV30; cdr3_nt: TGTGCCTACCTGGACAGTCGGCACGAGCAGTACTTC; cdr3_aa: CAYLDSRHEQYF
j_call: TRBJ2-3; d_call: .; clone_size: .; v_call: TRBV5-6; cdr3_nt: TGTGCCAGCAGCCAAAACCGGGGGGCTAGCACAGATACGCAGTATTTT; cdr3_aa: CASSQNRGASTDTQYF
j_call: TRBJ1-3; d_call: .; clone_size: .; v_call: TRBV7-3; cdr3_nt: TGTGCCAGCAGCTTTGGGCAACCTGGAAACACCATATATTTT; cdr3_aa: CASSFGQPGNTIYF
j_call: TRBJ2-7; d_call: .; clone_size: .; v_call: TRBV11-1; cdr3_nt: TGTGCCAGCAGCTTAGCTCGTCAGGGGCCCTACGAGCAGTACTTC; cdr3_aa: CASSLARQGPYEQYF
j_call: TRBJ1-3; d_call: .; clone_size: .; v_call: TRBV19; cdr3_nt: TGTGCCAGTAGTCTTTCAGTGACTGGAAACACCATATATTTT; cdr3_aa: CASSLSVTGNTIYF
j_call: TRBJ2-2; d_call: TRBD2; clone_size: .; v_call: TRBV19; cdr3_nt: TGTGCCACCCGAGCGGGATGGGTCACCGGGGAGCTGTTTTTT; cdr3_aa: CATRAGWVTGELFF
j_call: TRBJ2-6; d_call: .; clone_size: .; v_call: TRBV7-9; cdr3_nt: TGTGCCAGCAGCTTGGGGCCGGCTGGGGCCAACGTCCTGACTTTC; cdr3_aa: CASSLGPAGANVLTF
j_call: TRBJ2-1; d_call: .; clone_size: .; v_call: TRBV7-8; cdr3_nt: TGTGCCAGCAGCTCCGGTGGGCCGGGCTCCTACAATGAGCAGTTCTTC; cdr3_aa: CASSSGGPGSYNEQFF
j_call: TRBJ2-1; d_call: .; clone_size: .; v_call: TRBV29-1; cdr3_nt: TGCAGCGTTGAGTTAGCGAGTCTCAATGAGCAGTTCTTC; cdr3_aa: CSVELASLNEQFF
j_call: TRBJ2-2; d_call: .; clone_size: .; v_call: TRBV7-9; cdr3_nt: TGTGCCAGCAGCCGAAGTCCTCCGAACACCGGGGAGCTGTTTTTT; cdr3_aa: CASSRSPPNTGELFF
j_call: TRBJ2-7; d_call: .; clone_size: .; v_call: TRBV4-1; cdr3_nt: TGCGCCAGCAGCCAAGATTGGGACGGCCACTACGAGCAGTACTTC; cdr3_aa: CASSQDWDGHYEQYF
j_call: TRBJ2-7; d_call: .; clone_size: .; v_call: TRBV28; cdr3_nt: TGTGCCAGCGCGGGGGCAGGGGCGATCTACGAGCAGTACTTC; cdr3_aa: CASAGAGAIYEQYF
j_call: TRBJ2-3; d_call: TRBD1; clone_size: .; v_call: TRBV5-1; cdr3_nt: TGCGCCAGCAGCGGCTGGACAGGGAGCACAGATACGCAGTATTTT; cdr3_aa: CASSGWTGSTDTQYF
j_call: TRBJ2-1; d_call: .; clone_size: .; v_call: TRBV21-1; cdr3_nt: TGTGCCAGCAGCAATAGGTCAGGGGGGCACGAGCAGTTCTTC; cdr3_aa: CASSNRSGGHEQFF
j_call: TRBJ2-5; d_call: TRBD2; clone_size: .; v_call: TRBV4-3; cdr3_nt: TGCGCCAGCAGCCCCATAGCGGGAGAAGAGACCCAGTACTTC; cdr3_aa: CASSPIAGEETQYF